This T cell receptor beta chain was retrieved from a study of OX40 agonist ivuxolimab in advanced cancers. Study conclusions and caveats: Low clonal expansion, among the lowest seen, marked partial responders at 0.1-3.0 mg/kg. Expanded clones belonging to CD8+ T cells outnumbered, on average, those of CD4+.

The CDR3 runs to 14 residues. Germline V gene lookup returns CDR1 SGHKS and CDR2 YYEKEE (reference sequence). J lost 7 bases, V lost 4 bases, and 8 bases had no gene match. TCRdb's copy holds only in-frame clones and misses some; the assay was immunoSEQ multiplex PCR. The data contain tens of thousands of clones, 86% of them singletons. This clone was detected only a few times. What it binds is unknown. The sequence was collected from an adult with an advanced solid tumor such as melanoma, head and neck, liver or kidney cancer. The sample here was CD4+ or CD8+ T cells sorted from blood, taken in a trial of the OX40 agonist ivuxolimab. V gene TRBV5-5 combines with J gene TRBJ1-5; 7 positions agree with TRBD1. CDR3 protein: CASSATGRKQPQHF. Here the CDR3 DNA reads TGTGCCAGCAGCGCGACAGGGAGGAAGCAGCCCCAGCATTTT.